This T cell receptor beta chain came from a study of a mutant IDH1 vaccine in newly diagnosed glioma. For the study at large: First vaccine doses came 4-6 weeks after radiotherapy alone, or with temozolomide cycles. General observations from the study: Of all patients, around 94% showed vaccine-induced immune responses.

Time point: week 35, safety follow-up. With topical imiquimod, each dose of the vaccine consisted of 300 ug of mutant IDH1 20-mer peptide. This clone was seen more than once but under ten times. The antigen is not known. This CDR3 has 12 amino acids. Germline V CDR1 and CDR2: SGHAT, FQNNGV. Deletions cut 3 bases from V and 5 bases from J, with 7 bases between. Profiled with immunoSEQ multiplex PCR; TCRdb holds only in-frame clones, not every one. The sample contains about 48,000 clones, roughly 80% of which appear only once. The material was PBMCs, obtained from a glioma patient whose treatment included an IDH1 peptide vaccine. V and J are TRBV11-2 and TRBJ2-5; weak D call: TRBD1 (5 bases). This TCR was recovered from a man between 40 and 49 years old with glioma. CDR3 DNA: TGTGCCAGCAGCTTCAGGGCCGAGACCCAGTACTTC. As protein: CASSFRAETQYF.